This T cell receptor beta chain appears in the sequencing data of a study of blood T cell repertoires in COVID-19. Participants spanned ages about 18 to 90 years and resided in 20 to 30 US areas. Germline V lookup: CDR1 LNHDA, CDR2 SQIVND (reference sequence). Trimming cost V 6 bases and J 0 bases, with 15 bases left between them. This CDR3 is built from 16 residues. The method was immunoSEQ multiplex PCR; TCRdb's version includes in-frame clones alone and lacks a portion of them. The data contain 300,000 to 350,000 clones, 86% of them singletons. The source material was PBMCs or T cells enriched from blood (not recorded which). V usage is TRBV19 and J usage is TRBJ1-5, with D possibly matching TRBD1 (6 bases). The TCR was taken from a woman aged 40 to 50 with acute COVID-19. The CDR3 region has the DNA TGTGCCAGTAGCCCCCTAAGAGGGGGTAGCAATCAGCCCCAGCATTTT. The encoded protein is CASSPLRGGSNQPQHF.